A single sample is the source of the 21 T cell receptor beta chains below, sequenced in a study of cytomegalovirus exposure and HLA in healthy donors. PCR employed 60 Vbeta and 13 Jbeta primers. Sequenced by immunoSEQ multiplex PCR; TCRdb stores in-frame clones only, minus some. The table records about 200,000 clones, around 75% of them present only once. Sequenced: PBMCs. The origin of the receptors is a male donor in good health and CMV-seropositive.

The V call is TRBV28, the J call TRBJ1-5, with D perhaps matching TRBD1 (5 bases). The CDR3 is 14 amino acids. Trimming cost V 5 bases and J 0 bases, with 8 bases left between them. Germline CDR1 reads MDHEN; CDR2 reads SYDVKM. CDR3 region: CASSQGASNQPQHF. The CDR3 bases are TGTGCCAGCAGTCAAGGGGCTAGCAATCAGCCCCAGCATTTT.

This clone appeared a few times. In DNA, the CDR3 is TGCGCCAGCAGCTTACAGGGCTTGAACACCGGGGAGCTGTTTTTT. Translated, it gives CASSLQGLNTGELFF. This chain links TRBV5-1 with TRBJ2-2, with a weak D call TRBD1 (6 bases). V was shortened by 2 bases and J by 1 base, with 9 bases between the two germline ends. The CDR3 runs to 15 residues. Germline CDR1 and CDR2: SGHRS and YFSETQ.

This chain uses TRBV7-9 with TRBJ2-3; a possible D gene is TRBD2 (6 bases). Germline V gives CDR1 SEHNR, CDR2 FQNEAQ (reference sequence). V was trimmed by 1 base and J by 0 bases, leaving 8 bases between them. The CDR3 is 15 amino acids. This CDR3 reads CASSLGGTSTDTQYF. The CDR3 region has the DNA TGTGCCAGCAGCTTAGGCGGGACTAGCACAGATACGCAGTATTTT.

This clone was seen a single time. The rearrangement uses TRBV28 and TRBJ1-4; 9 bases map to TRBD1. Looked up from germline, CDR1 is MDHEN and CDR2 is SYDVKM. The CDR3 totals 15 residues. V lost 6 bases and J lost 1; bases outside the gene matches: 3. CDR3 sequence (DNA): TGTGCCAGCAGGACAGGGGGTGAAACTAATGAAAAACTGTTTTTT. Protein: CASRTGGETNEKLFF.

The CDR3 protein is CASSLPGINQPQHF. Written as DNA, the CDR3 is TGTGCCAGCAGCTTACCAGGGATAAATCAGCCCCAGCATTTT. The rearrangement links TRBV13 to TRBJ1-5; tentatively, D is TRBD1 (5 bases). This CDR3 has 14 amino acids. Germline CDR1 PRHDT, CDR2 FYEKMQ (reference sequence). V was cut by 2 bases and J by 4 bases, with 9 bases left in between. The full variable domain, in which reference TRBV13 and TRBJ1-5 provide the parts outside the CDR3, is AAGVIQSPRHLIKEKRETATLKCYPIPRHDTVYWYQQGPGQDPQFLISFYEKMQSDKGSIPDRFSAQQFSDYHSELNMSSLELGDSALYFCASSLPGINQPQHFGDGTRLSIL.

V is TRBV7-2 and J is TRBJ1-1, with no clear D. Deletions cut 7 bases from V and 5 bases from J, with 20 bases between. The CDR3 is made up of 15 amino acids. Germline values: CDR1 SGHTA, CDR2 FQGNSA. CDR3 sequence reads: CASTEATLEETEAFF. As DNA, the CDR3 is TGTGCCAGCACCGAGGCGACTTTGGAGGAAACTGAAGCTTTCTTT.

This chain uses TRBV6-5 with TRBJ2-6; no reliable D call. Germline values: CDR1 MNHEY, CDR2 SVGAGI. Trimming cost V 8 bases and J 2 bases, with 7 bases left between them. The CDR3 is 13 residues long. The CDR3, as DNA: TGTGCCAGCCAGTGGCCTGGGGCCAACGTCCTGACTTTC. Encoded protein: CASQWPGANVLTF.

The chain is built from TRBV4-3 and TRBJ2-3; TRBD2 is a possible D gene (7 bases). Between the trimmed V and J ends, which lost 0 bases and 1 base, there was a span of 14 bases. The CDR3 totals 17 residues. Per germline, CDR1 LGHNA and CDR2 YSLEER. The CDR3 loop is CASSQDVGGAGTDTQYF. In DNA, the CDR3 is TGCGCCAGCAGCCAAGACGTGGGGGGGGCGGGCACAGATACGCAGTATTTT.

This clone was detected only once. The chain carries TRBV9 and TRBJ1-1, with D hard to call. The CDR3 loop spans 12 amino acids. Looked up from germline, CDR1 is SGDLS and CDR2 is YYNGEE. V dropped 5 bases and J dropped 4 bases, with 9 bases sitting between them. The CDR3 DNA reads TGTGCCAGCAGTTTTACTACCACTGAAGCTTTCTTT. Translation: CASSFTTTEAFF.

The chain uses TRBV19 and TRBJ2-7; the match to TRBD2 covers 12 bases. CDR3 length: 14 amino acids. Losses at the gene ends were 8 bases for V and 4 bases for J; bases not matched to a gene: 6. Germline CDR1 is LNHDA and CDR2 is SQIVND (reference sequence). CDR3 in DNA: TGTGCCAGTGGAACCGGGACTAGCGGGTACGAGCAGTACTTC. This codes for CASGTGTSGYEQYF.

The CDR3 DNA follows: TGTGCCAGCAGCTACGGACTAGCGGCCGGGGAGCTGTTTTTT. It is translated as CASSYGLAAGELFF. The chain carries TRBV13 and TRBJ2-2, with 10 nucleotides matching TRBD2. V lost 4 bases, J lost 6 bases, and 2 bases stayed unmatched. Germline CDR1 reads PRHDT; CDR2 reads FYEKMQ (reference sequence). The CDR3 contains 14 residues.

This clone was observed a handful of times. This chain connects TRBV7-2 to TRBJ2-1; no firm D call. The CDR3 is 15 residues long. V was clipped by 5 bases and J by 3 bases, with 14 bases between them. CDR1 and CDR2 from the germline V gene are SGHTA and FQGNSA. CDR3 loop: CASSPLRLGYNEQFF. CDR3 DNA: TGTGCCAGCAGCCCTCTGCGGCTAGGCTACAATGAGCAGTTCTTC.

V gene TRBV5-1 combines with J gene TRBJ2-2; the D gene is possibly TRBD2 (6 bases). Trimming took off 4 bases at V and 4 bases at J, with 14 bases between the two ends. The CDR3 spans 15 residues. Per germline, CDR1 SGHRS and CDR2 YFSETQ. CDR3 in amino acids: CASSGGTAATGELFF. The CDR3, as DNA: TGCGCCAGCAGCGGAGGGACCGCAGCCACCGGGGAGCTGTTTTTT.

This clone appeared once. This chain joins TRBV19 and TRBJ2-1; tentatively, D is TRBD2 (6 bases). The germline V gene encodes CDR1 LNHDA and CDR2 SQIVND (reference sequence). V lost 5 bases and J 4 bases, leaving 15 bases between the germline ends. CDR3 length equals 15 residues. The CDR3 sequence: CASSPGTLLYNEQFF. In DNA, the CDR3 is TGTGCCAGTAGTCCCGGGACTCTCCTTTACAATGAGCAGTTCTTC.

V gene TRBV7-3 combines with J gene TRBJ2-7, with 9 bases lining up with TRBD1. Germline trimming cut 0 bases from V and 6 bases from J; bases unmatched to any gene: 6. This CDR3 spans 15 amino acids. The germline V gene has CDR1 SGHTA and CDR2 FQGTGA. DNA for the CDR3: TGTGCCAGCAGCTTAACGGGAGGGGACAGGGCCGAGCAGTACTTC. Amino acids: CASSLTGGDRAEQYF.

The V gene is TRBV5-6, the J gene TRBJ1-2; 8 bases match TRBD1. Germline V CDR1 and CDR2: SGHDT, YYEEEE. The CDR3 runs to 13 residues. Trimming took 4 bases from V and 8 from J; bases not matched to a gene: 7. Here the CDR3 DNA reads TGTGCCAGCAGCCCGGGACAGGCGAGGGGCTACACCTTC. Its protein product is CASSPGQARGYTF.

The chain employs TRBV9 and TRBJ2-1; 7 bases fit TRBD1. This CDR3 is built from 14 residues. V was pared by 0 bases and J by 6 bases, with 3 bases of the junction left unmatched. Looked up from germline, CDR1 is SGDLS and CDR2 is YYNGEE. For the CDR3, the DNA is TGTGCCAGCAGCGTAGGGGGGACAGCCAATGAGCAGTTCTTC. Translated, it gives CASSVGGTANEQFF. The whole variable domain, remainder taken from reference TRBV9 and TRBJ2-1, is DSGVTQTPKHLITATGQRVTLRCSPRSGDLSVYWYQQSLDQGLQFLIQYYNGEERAKGNILERFSAQQFPDLHSELNLSSLELGDSALYFCASSVGGTANEQFFGPGTRLTVL.

This chain links TRBV9 with TRBJ2-2; a weak D match, TRBD2 (7 bases). Looked up from germline, CDR1 is SGDLS and CDR2 is YYNGEE. The CDR3 is 16 residues long. Trimming took off 4 bases at V and 7 bases at J, with 20 bases between the two ends. The CDR3 nucleotides read TGTGCCAGCAGCCCCGGAGGGGGGGCCGCGAGCGGGGAGCTGTTTTTT. Its protein is CASSPGGGAASGELFF.

The chain combines TRBV5-1 with TRBJ2-7, with TRBD2 identical over 10 bases. Losses at the gene ends were 1 base for V and 4 bases for J; bases not matched to a gene: 8. CDR1 is SGHRS, CDR2 YFSETQ, per germline. CDR3 length equals 16 residues. CDR3 in amino acids: CASSLSFTSGVYEQYF. In nucleotides, the CDR3 is TGCGCCAGCAGCTTGAGCTTTACTAGCGGGGTATACGAGCAGTACTTC.

This clone has more than one count but fewer than ten. The chain joins TRBV9 to TRBJ1-1, with a weak D call TRBD1 (6 bases). The CDR3 extends over 15 amino acids. Between the trimmed V and J ends, which lost 4 bases and 6 bases, there was a span of 19 bases. Germline values: CDR1 SGDLS, CDR2 YYNGEE. The CDR3 DNA reads as TGTGCCAGCAGCACACACACAGGGATAGGACCTGAAGCTTTCTTT. Translated: CASSTHTGIGPEAFF. Complete variable domain (other parts from reference TRBV9 and TRBJ1-1): DSGVTQTPKHLITATGQRVTLRCSPRSGDLSVYWYQQSLDQGLQFLIQYYNGEERAKGNILERFSAQQFPDLHSELNLSSLELGDSALYFCASSTHTGIGPEAFFGQGTRLTVV.

The rearrangement links TRBV5-1 to TRBJ1-3, with D tentatively TRBD1 (5 bases). The CDR3 length is 14 residues. Germline V gene lookup returns CDR1 SGHRS and CDR2 YFSETQ. V lost 5 bases and J lost 2, with 11 bases in between. The DNA for the CDR3 is TGCGCCAGCAGTTTAGACAGTACTGGAAACACCATATATTTT. Its translation is CASSLDSTGNTIYF.